A selection of T cell receptor beta chains follows, all from one sample in a study of control samples from healthy donors and cancer patients. Repertoires were generated with immunoSEQ multiplex PCR, while TCRdb's copy carries only in-frame clones and drops some. The sample has 55,000 to 85,000 clones, about 90% seen once. Source material: PBMCs. Receptors originate from a woman in her 50s with head and neck cancer. CDR3s include the opening cysteine and the closing phenylalanine or tryptophan. Each record gives: D gene, J gene, V gene, clone size, CDR3 DNA, CDR3 protein. A D gene is named only where the DNA matches it firmly. Rows give clone size only sometimes, using once, few, many, or a class for an expanded clone.

d_gene: TRBD1
j_gene: TRBJ1-2
v_gene: TRBV30
abundance: -
CDR3nt: TGTGCCTGGAAGGTGGGCAGGGGGCTCTATGGCTACACCTTC
CDR3aa: CAWKVGRGLYGYTF

d_gene: -
j_gene: TRBJ1-2
v_gene: TRBV4-1
abundance: -
CDR3nt: TGCGCCAGCAGCCCCTTGACAGGTGAAGTAAGAAACTGTGGCTACACCTTC
CDR3aa: CASSPLTGEVRNCGYTF

d_gene: TRBD1
j_gene: TRBJ1-5
v_gene: TRBV30
abundance: -
CDR3nt: TGTGCCTGGAGTAACGCAGGGGGCGCGGGGAGCAATCAGCCCCAGCATTTT
CDR3aa: CAWSNAGGAGSNQPQHF

d_gene: -
j_gene: TRBJ2-3
v_gene: TRBV2
abundance: -
CDR3nt: TGTGCCAGCAGTCCCCCAAAAGATACGCAGTATTTT
CDR3aa: CASSPPKDTQYF

d_gene: -
j_gene: TRBJ1-1
v_gene: TRBV5-1
abundance: -
CDR3nt: TGCGCCAGCAGCACACCAGGGGATTTACGGTTCACTGAAGCTTTCTTT
CDR3aa: CASSTPGDLRFTEAFF

d_gene: -
j_gene: TRBJ1-2
v_gene: TRBV4-1
abundance: -
CDR3nt: TGCGCCAGCAGCCAAGAGGGACGGGGTGGCTACACCTTC
CDR3aa: CASSQEGRGGYTF

d_gene: -
j_gene: TRBJ2-1
v_gene: TRBV15
abundance: -
CDR3nt: TGTGCCACCAGCAGAGATGGGGGGAACAATGAGCAGTTCTTC
CDR3aa: CATSRDGGNNEQFF

d_gene: -
j_gene: TRBJ1-6
v_gene: TRBV4-3
abundance: -
CDR3nt: TGCGCCAGCAGCCAAGAATGGGGGGCAGCGGCAAATTCACCCCTCCACTTT
CDR3aa: CASSQEWGAAANSPLHF

d_gene: TRBD2
j_gene: TRBJ2-1
v_gene: TRBV11-3
abundance: -
CDR3nt: TGTGCCAGCAGCCCCAAATCTAGCGGCAATGAGCAGTTCTTC
CDR3aa: CASSPKSSGNEQFF

d_gene: TRBD2
j_gene: TRBJ2-3
v_gene: TRBV5-4
abundance: -
CDR3nt: TGTGCCAGCAGCTTCCGGCGGGGGGGCATCTTTAGCACAGATACGCAGTATTTT
CDR3aa: CASSFRRGGIFSTDTQYF

d_gene: TRBD1
j_gene: TRBJ1-5
v_gene: TRBV19
abundance: -
CDR3nt: TGTGCCAGTAGGACAGGGGAAAGGAATCAGCCCCAGCATTTT
CDR3aa: CASRTGERNQPQHF

d_gene: -
j_gene: TRBJ2-1
v_gene: TRBV6-5
abundance: -
CDR3nt: TGTGCCAGCGGGGGCCCTGCCTACAATGAGCAGTTCTTC
CDR3aa: CASGGPAYNEQFF

d_gene: -
j_gene: TRBJ2-3
v_gene: TRBV7-2
abundance: -
CDR3nt: TGTGCCAGCAGCTCCGGAGGGTTCCCATACGGTACGCAGTATTTT
CDR3aa: CASSSGGFPYGTQYF

d_gene: -
j_gene: TRBJ1-2
v_gene: TRBV15
abundance: -
CDR3nt: TGTGCCACCAGCAGAGATAACGGATATGGCTACACCTTC
CDR3aa: CATSRDNGYGYTF

d_gene: TRBD1
j_gene: TRBJ1-1
v_gene: TRBV29-1
abundance: -
CDR3nt: TGCAGCGCCTCAAGACAGGGGAACACTGAAGCTTTCTTT
CDR3aa: CSASRQGNTEAFF

d_gene: -
j_gene: TRBJ1-1
v_gene: TRBV1
abundance: -
CDR3nt: TGCACCAGCAGCCAACAGGCCCTAGGGAGGGATACTGAAGCTTTCTTT
CDR3aa: CTSSQQALGRDTEAFF

d_gene: TRBD1
j_gene: TRBJ1-5
v_gene: TRBV18
abundance: -
CDR3nt: TGTGCCAGCTCAGGGACAGGGTATAATCAGCCCCAGCATTTT
CDR3aa: CASSGTGYNQPQHF

d_gene: TRBD1
j_gene: TRBJ1-1
v_gene: TRBV2
abundance: few
CDR3nt: TGTGCCAGCAGACAGGGGGTTGCTTTCTTT
CDR3aa: CASRQGVAFF

d_gene: TRBD2
j_gene: TRBJ2-3
v_gene: TRBV19
abundance: -
CDR3nt: TGTGCCAGTCAATATCGCGGGAGAACTGATACGCAGTATTTT
CDR3aa: CASQYRGRTDTQYF

d_gene: -
j_gene: TRBJ2-7
v_gene: TRBV11-2
abundance: -
CDR3nt: TGTGCCAGCAGCTTAGACACATTCTACGAGCAGTACTTC
CDR3aa: CASSLDTFYEQYF

d_gene: TRBD1
j_gene: TRBJ2-1
v_gene: TRBV6-2/TRBV6-3
abundance: -
CDR3nt: TGTGCCAGCAGTCCAGGGACAGGGACCTACAATGAGCAGTTCTTC
CDR3aa: CASSPGTGTYNEQFF

d_gene: -
j_gene: TRBJ2-5
v_gene: TRBV6-6
abundance: -
CDR3nt: TGTGCCAGCAGCGGGCTTCCGGGTGAGACCCAGTACTTC
CDR3aa: CASSGLPGETQYF

d_gene: TRBD1
j_gene: TRBJ1-6
v_gene: TRBV30
abundance: -
CDR3nt: TGTGCCTGGAGTTCCTCCCTCCCCACAGGGGGCTTCTCAAATTCACCCCTCCACTTT
CDR3aa: CAWSSSLPTGGFSNSPLHF

d_gene: TRBD1
j_gene: TRBJ1-3
v_gene: TRBV19
abundance: -
CDR3nt: TGTGCCAGTAGTTGGGGACAGGGTTCCGGAAACACCATATATTTT
CDR3aa: CASSWGQGSGNTIYF

d_gene: -
j_gene: TRBJ2-7
v_gene: TRBV7-8
abundance: -
CDR3nt: TGTGCCAGCAGCTTAGGGGGGCGTGAGCAGTACTTC
CDR3aa: CASSLGGREQYF

d_gene: -
j_gene: TRBJ2-3
v_gene: TRBV6-2/TRBV6-3
abundance: -
CDR3nt: TGTGCCAGCAGTTACGGCTACATCACAGATACGCAGTATTTT
CDR3aa: CASSYGYITDTQYF

d_gene: -
j_gene: TRBJ2-3
v_gene: TRBV25-1
abundance: -
CDR3nt: TGTGCCAGCAGTGAATATGGAAGCACAGATACGCAGTATTTT
CDR3aa: CASSEYGSTDTQYF

d_gene: TRBD1
j_gene: TRBJ2-1
v_gene: TRBV27
abundance: once
CDR3nt: TGTGCCAGCAGTTCACAGGGGGCACACAATGAGCAGTTCTTC
CDR3aa: CASSSQGAHNEQFF

d_gene: TRBD1
j_gene: TRBJ2-7
v_gene: TRBV5-1
abundance: -
CDR3nt: TGCGCCAGCAGCGTAACCGGGACAGGGATACACGAGCAGTACTTC
CDR3aa: CASSVTGTGIHEQYF

d_gene: -
j_gene: TRBJ1-1
v_gene: TRBV28
abundance: -
CDR3nt: TGTGCCAGCAGTTTGCCAGAGGCCACTGAAGCTTTCTTT
CDR3aa: CASSLPEATEAFF

d_gene: -
j_gene: TRBJ2-2
v_gene: TRBV14
abundance: -
CDR3nt: TGTGCCAGCAGCCTCCTCGGAAACCACCCGAACACCGGGGAGCTGTTTTTT
CDR3aa: CASSLLGNHPNTGELFF

d_gene: TRBD1
j_gene: TRBJ2-5
v_gene: TRBV7-2
abundance: -
CDR3nt: TGTGCCAGCAGCTATAGGACAGGGTGGCAAGAGACCCAGTACTTC
CDR3aa: CASSYRTGWQETQYF

d_gene: TRBD1
j_gene: TRBJ2-1
v_gene: TRBV2
abundance: -
CDR3nt: TGTGCCAGCAGTGCCTCGACCGGGACAGGCTACAATGAGCAGTTCTTC
CDR3aa: CASSASTGTGYNEQFF

d_gene: -
j_gene: TRBJ2-1
v_gene: TRBV2
abundance: -
CDR3nt: TGTGCCAGCAGTGAGGGTGTTGGAGCCTCCTACAATGAGCAGTTCTTC
CDR3aa: CASSEGVGASYNEQFF

d_gene: TRBD1
j_gene: TRBJ2-7
v_gene: TRBV7-6
abundance: -
CDR3nt: TGTGCCAGCAGCCCTCGGGACAGGGGATCCCCCTACGAGCAGTACTTC
CDR3aa: CASSPRDRGSPYEQYF

d_gene: -
j_gene: TRBJ1-1
v_gene: TRBV24-1
abundance: -
CDR3nt: TGTGCCACCAGTGATGGAAAACACAGGAACACTGAAGCTTTCTTT
CDR3aa: CATSDGKHRNTEAFF

d_gene: -
j_gene: TRBJ2-4
v_gene: TRBV4-2
abundance: -
CDR3nt: TGTGCCAGCAGCCAGACAGACAGGGGCGCGGGGGACAAAAACATTCAGTACTTC
CDR3aa: CASSQTDRGAGDKNIQYF

d_gene: TRBD1
j_gene: TRBJ2-7
v_gene: TRBV5-5
abundance: -
CDR3nt: TGTGCCAGCAGCTTTTATGGGACAGGGGTCGACGAGCAGTACTTC
CDR3aa: CASSFYGTGVDEQYF

d_gene: -
j_gene: TRBJ2-3
v_gene: TRBV3-1/TRBV3-2
abundance: -
CDR3nt: TGTGCCAGCAGCCACCTTAGCGTCTGGGGCGGGAGCACAGATACGCAGTATTTT
CDR3aa: CASSHLSVWGGSTDTQYF

d_gene: -
j_gene: TRBJ1-5
v_gene: TRBV29-1
abundance: -
CDR3nt: TGCAGCGTTGCCCAGGACGGGGGAAGCAATCGGCCCCAGCATTTT
CDR3aa: CSVAQDGGSNRPQHF

d_gene: -
j_gene: TRBJ2-6
v_gene: TRBV7-2
abundance: -
CDR3nt: TGTGCCAGCAGCCCCCCCAGGCAGGTTGGGGCCAACGTCCTGACTTTC
CDR3aa: CASSPPRQVGANVLTF

d_gene: -
j_gene: TRBJ2-7
v_gene: TRBV5-5
abundance: -
CDR3nt: TGTGCCAGCAGCTTGACGGAGGGTTCGTACTACGAGCAGTACTTC
CDR3aa: CASSLTEGSYYEQYF

d_gene: TRBD1
j_gene: TRBJ1-5
v_gene: TRBV6-1
abundance: -
CDR3nt: TGTGCCAGCAGTGAAGGGACAGGATATCAGCCCCAGCATTTT
CDR3aa: CASSEGTGYQPQHF

d_gene: TRBD1
j_gene: TRBJ1-1
v_gene: TRBV27
abundance: -
CDR3nt: TGTGCCAGCAGTGGGACAGGTTTTAGCACTGAAGCTTTCTTT
CDR3aa: CASSGTGFSTEAFF

d_gene: -
j_gene: TRBJ2-1
v_gene: TRBV3-1/TRBV3-2
abundance: -
CDR3nt: TGTGCCAGCAGCCAAGTATTCCCCTTCTCCTACAATGAGCAGTTCTTC
CDR3aa: CASSQVFPFSYNEQFF

d_gene: TRBD1
j_gene: TRBJ1-5
v_gene: TRBV7-6
abundance: once
CDR3nt: TGTGCCAGCAGCCCTACAGGGGGCATTGGAAATCAGCCCCAGCATTTT
CDR3aa: CASSPTGGIGNQPQHF

d_gene: -
j_gene: TRBJ1-1
v_gene: TRBV5-4
abundance: -
CDR3nt: TGTGCCAGCAGCCCGGGGGGGAACACTGAAGCTTTCTTT
CDR3aa: CASSPGGNTEAFF

d_gene: TRBD1
j_gene: TRBJ1-2
v_gene: TRBV5-4
abundance: -
CDR3nt: TGTGCCAGCAGCCAACCGGGACAGGGATTTTATGGCTACACCTTC
CDR3aa: CASSQPGQGFYGYTF

d_gene: -
j_gene: TRBJ2-5
v_gene: TRBV21-1
abundance: once
CDR3nt: TGTGCCAGCAGCTCTCGACTAGCGGGCGCAGAGACCCAGTACTTC
CDR3aa: CASSSRLAGAETQYF

d_gene: -
j_gene: TRBJ1-2
v_gene: TRBV4-3
abundance: once
CDR3nt: TGCGCCAGCAGCCAGGACGGATATGGCTACACCTTC
CDR3aa: CASSQDGYGYTF

d_gene: TRBD1
j_gene: TRBJ1-1
v_gene: TRBV3-1/TRBV3-2
abundance: few
CDR3nt: TGTGCCAGCAGCACGACAGGGGGGACTGAAGCTTTCTTT
CDR3aa: CASSTTGGTEAFF

d_gene: -
j_gene: TRBJ2-7
v_gene: TRBV7-9
abundance: -
CDR3nt: TGTGCCAGCAGCTCCGCCTACGAGCAGTACTTC
CDR3aa: CASSSAYEQYF

d_gene: -
j_gene: TRBJ2-7
v_gene: TRBV5-1
abundance: -
CDR3nt: TGCGCCAGCAGCTCTACCCTTTCCTACGAGCAGTACTTC
CDR3aa: CASSSTLSYEQYF